This T cell receptor (beta chain) was recovered during a study of OX40 agonist ivuxolimab in advanced cancers. J lost 6 bases, V lost 7 bases, and 16 bases had no gene match. The CDR3 has 15 residues. From germline, CDR1 is SQVTM and CDR2 ANQGSEA. Sequenced by immunoSEQ multiplex PCR; TCRdb stores in-frame clones only, minus some. The profile shows approximately 69,000 clones, just over 90% of them singletons. The study, taken as a whole, reports: Expanded clones belonging to CD8+ T cells outnumbered, on average, those of CD4+.

Regarding this clone: Antigen unknown.

This sequence originates from an adult with an advanced solid tumor such as melanoma, head and neck, liver or kidney cancer. The specimen was CD4+ or CD8+ T cells sorted from blood, collected in a trial of the OX40 agonist ivuxolimab. This chain joins TRBV29-1 and TRBJ1-1; 8 bases map to TRBD1. In DNA form, the CDR3 reads TGCAGCGCAAGTCCGGAACAGGGGGTAAGGGCTGAAGCTTTCTTT. It yields the protein CSASPEQGVRAEAFF.